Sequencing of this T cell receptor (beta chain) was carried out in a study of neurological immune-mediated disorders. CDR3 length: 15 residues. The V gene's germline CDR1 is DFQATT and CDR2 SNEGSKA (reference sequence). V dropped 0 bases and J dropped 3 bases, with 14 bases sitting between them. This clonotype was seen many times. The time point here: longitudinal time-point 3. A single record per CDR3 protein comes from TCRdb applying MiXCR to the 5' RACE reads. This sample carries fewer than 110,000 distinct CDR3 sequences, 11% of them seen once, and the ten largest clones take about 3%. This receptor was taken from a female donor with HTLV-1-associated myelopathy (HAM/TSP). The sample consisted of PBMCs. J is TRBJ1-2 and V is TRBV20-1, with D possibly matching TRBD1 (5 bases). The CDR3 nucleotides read TGCAGTGCTAGAGAATACCAGGGTTTTGACTATGGCTACACCTTC. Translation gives CSAREYQGFDYGYTF.